The present entry profiles one T cell receptor beta chain with its context. Authors' analysis steps: Amplification with reference gene primers provided the estimates of nucleated cell counts. Sequencing was performed with immunoSEQ multiplex PCR; in TCRdb, only in-frame clones are kept and a portion is missing. That table gives V, J and clone size, and the DNA gave D and trimming. Of under 200,000 clones listed, 70% to 85% were seen once; the top ten hold around 9.5%. The source of the sample is a study of blood T cell repertoires in COVID-19. Background on the study: Acute and convalescent COVID-19 samples came from the United States, Italy and Spain. T cells, B-cell-depleted T cells, or PBMCs supplied cDNA or gDNA.

The CDR3 has 15 residues. V lost 3 bases, J lost 7 bases, and 10 bases stayed unmatched. Germline V gene lookup returns CDR1 LNHDA and CDR2 SQIVND (reference sequence). Sequencing used peripheral blood. The TCR sequence derives from an elderly woman with acute or convalescent COVID-19. The J gene is TRBJ2-7, the V gene TRBV19; TRBD2 matches 9 bases. CDR3 sequence: CASSIPAGGRWEQYF. The DNA for the CDR3 is TGTGCCAGTAGTATTCCAGCGGGAGGCCGATGGGAGCAGTACTTC.